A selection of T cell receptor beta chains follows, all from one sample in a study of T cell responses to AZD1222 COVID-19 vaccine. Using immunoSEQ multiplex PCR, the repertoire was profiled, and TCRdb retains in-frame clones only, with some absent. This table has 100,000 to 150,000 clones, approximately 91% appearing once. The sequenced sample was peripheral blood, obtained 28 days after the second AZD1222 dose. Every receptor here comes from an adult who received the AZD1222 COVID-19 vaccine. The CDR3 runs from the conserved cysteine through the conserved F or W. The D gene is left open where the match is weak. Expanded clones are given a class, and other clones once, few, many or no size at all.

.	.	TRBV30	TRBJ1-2	CAWSPLTYGYTF	TGTGCCTGGAGTCCCCTTACTTATGGCTACACCTTC
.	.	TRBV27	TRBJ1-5	CASRGRSNQPQHF	TGTGCCAGCCGGGGGAGAAGCAATCAGCCCCAGCATTTT
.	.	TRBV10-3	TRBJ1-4	CAISDGNEKLFF	TGTGCCATCAGTGACGGGAATGAAAAACTGTTTTTT
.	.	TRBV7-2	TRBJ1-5	CASTWGGRNQPQHF	TGTGCCAGCACCTGGGGGGGGCGCAATCAGCCCCAGCATTTT
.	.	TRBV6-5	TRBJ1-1	CASTLHRNTEAFF	TGTGCCAGCACTCTCCACCGAAACACTGAAGCTTTCTTT
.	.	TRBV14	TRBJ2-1	CASSPPGSLYNEQFF	TGTGCCAGCAGCCCACCCGGAAGCTTATACAATGAGCAGTTCTTC
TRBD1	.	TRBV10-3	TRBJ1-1	CAISEDRDTEAFF	TGTGCCATCAGTGAAGACAGGGACACTGAAGCTTTCTTT
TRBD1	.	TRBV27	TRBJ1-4	CASSSDRVATNEKLFF	TGTGCCAGCAGTTCGGACAGGGTTGCAACTAATGAAAAACTGTTTTTT
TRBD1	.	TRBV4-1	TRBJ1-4	CASSLQGSTGSWEKLFF	TGCGCCAGCAGCCTGCAGGGGTCGACAGGGAGTTGGGAAAAACTGTTTTTT
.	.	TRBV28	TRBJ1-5	CASQILGQNSNQPQHF	TGTGCCAGCCAGATCCTCGGACAGAATAGCAATCAGCCCCAGCATTTT
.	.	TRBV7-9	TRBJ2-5	CASSYRTDPQQETQYF	TGTGCCAGCAGCTACCGGACCGACCCCCAACAAGAGACCCAGTACTTC
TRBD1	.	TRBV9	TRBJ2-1	CASSSRDRVSNEQFF	TGTGCCAGCAGCTCCCGGGACAGGGTGTCGAATGAGCAGTTCTTC
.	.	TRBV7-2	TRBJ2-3	CASSLGQGATDTQYF	TGTGCCAGCAGCTTGGGTCAGGGAGCGACAGATACGCAGTATTTT
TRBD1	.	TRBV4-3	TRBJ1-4	CASSQGDRDSEKLFF	TGCGCCAGCAGCCAAGGGGACAGGGATTCCGAAAAACTGTTTTTT
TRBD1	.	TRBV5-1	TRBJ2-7	CASSPGGSYEQYF	TGCGCCAGCAGCCCAGGGGGCAGTTACGAGCAGTACTTC
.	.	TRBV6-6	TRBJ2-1	CASTPGTVYNEQFF	TGTGCCAGCACCCCCGGGACCGTCTACAATGAGCAGTTCTTC
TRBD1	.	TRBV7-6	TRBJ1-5	CASSPTTGEWNQPQHF	TGTGCCAGCAGCCCTACGACAGGGGAATGGAATCAGCCCCAGCATTTT
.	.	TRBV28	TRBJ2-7	CASSRGYEQYF	TGTGCCAGCAGCAGGGGTTACGAGCAGTACTTC
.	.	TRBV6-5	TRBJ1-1	CASSYGEENTEAFF	TGTGCCAGCAGTTACGGGGAGGAGAACACTGAAGCTTTCTTT
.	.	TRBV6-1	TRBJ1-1	CASSEQAGVTEAFF	TGTGCCAGCAGTGAGCAGGCCGGGGTGACTGAAGCTTTCTTT
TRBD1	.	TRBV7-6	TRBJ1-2	CASSPPRTGNYGYTF	TGTGCCAGCAGCCCTCCAAGGACAGGGAACTATGGCTACACCTTC
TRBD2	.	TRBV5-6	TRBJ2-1	CASSSVRTSGYYNEQFF	TGTGCCAGCAGCTCCGTCCGGACTAGCGGGTACTACAATGAGCAGTTCTTC
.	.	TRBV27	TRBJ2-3	CASSSDSQDTQYF	TGTGCCAGCAGTTCGGACAGTCAAGATACGCAGTATTTT
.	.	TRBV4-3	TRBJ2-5	CASSQGFGLGGETQYF	TGCGCCAGCAGCCAAGGGTTCGGACTAGGGGGCGAGACCCAGTACTTC
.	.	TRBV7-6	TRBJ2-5	CASSLMVGIQETQYF	TGTGCCAGCAGCTTAATGGTAGGGATCCAAGAGACCCAGTACTTC
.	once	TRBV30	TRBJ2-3	CAWGRQGTDTQYF	TGTGCCTGGGGGCGACAGGGCACAGATACGCAGTATTTT
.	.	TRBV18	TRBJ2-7	CASSPPSKGTYEQYF	TGTGCCAGCTCACCACCGAGCAAGGGCACCTACGAGCAGTACTTC
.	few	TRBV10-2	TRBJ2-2	CASSRGRSLSNTGELFF	TGCGCCAGCAGTCGTGGACGATCCCTCTCGAACACCGGGGAGCTGTTTTTT
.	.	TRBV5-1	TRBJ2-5	CASSSPAGIIEETQYF	TGCGCCAGCAGCTCCCCCGCCGGGATTATTGAAGAGACCCAGTACTTC
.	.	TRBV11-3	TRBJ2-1	CASSLDLGAGLNEQFF	TGTGCCAGCAGCTTAGATCTGGGGGCTGGTTTAAATGAGCAGTTCTTC
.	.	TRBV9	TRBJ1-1	CASSATGQGQNTEAFF	TGTGCCAGCAGCGCGACCGGGCAGGGACAGAACACTGAAGCTTTCTTT
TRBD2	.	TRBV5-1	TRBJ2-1	CASSSGTSGRGANEQFF	TGCGCCAGCAGCTCCGGGACTAGCGGGAGAGGAGCCAATGAGCAGTTCTTC
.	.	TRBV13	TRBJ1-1	CASNKAGAGTEAFF	TGTGCCAGCAACAAAGCCGGGGCTGGCACTGAAGCTTTCTTT
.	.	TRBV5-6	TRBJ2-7	CASSLRSGAYEQYF	TGTGCCAGCAGCTTGCGCTCCGGGGCCTACGAGCAGTACTTC
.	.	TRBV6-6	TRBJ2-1	CASSLAPEQFF	TGTGCCAGCAGTTTGGCCCCTGAGCAGTTCTTC
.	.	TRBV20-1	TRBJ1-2	CSATGLGGYTF	TGCAGTGCAACCGGACTTGGGGGCTACACCTTC
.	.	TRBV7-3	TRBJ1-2	CASSLGPLVGGYTF	TGTGCCAGCAGCTTAGGACCTCTGGTTGGTGGCTACACCTTC
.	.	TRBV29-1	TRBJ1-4	CSVAGDEKLFF	TGCAGCGTTGCCGGAGATGAAAAACTGTTTTTT
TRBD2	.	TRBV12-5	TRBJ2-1	CASAWREGYEQFF	TGTGCTAGTGCATGGCGGGAGGGCTATGAGCAGTTCTTC
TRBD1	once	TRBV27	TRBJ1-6	CASGRQGNSPLHF	TGTGCCAGCGGCAGACAGGGGAATTCACCCCTCCACTTT
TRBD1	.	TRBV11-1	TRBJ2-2	CASSPRQGSTGELFF	TGTGCCAGCAGCCCCCGACAGGGTAGCACCGGGGAGCTGTTTTTT
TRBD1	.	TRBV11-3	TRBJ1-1	CASSLYGQGASAFF	TGTGCCAGCAGCTTATATGGACAGGGGGCATCAGCTTTCTTT
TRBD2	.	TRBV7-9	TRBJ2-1	CASSLPSGSSNEQFF	TGTGCCAGCAGCTTACCTAGCGGGAGTTCAAATGAGCAGTTCTTC
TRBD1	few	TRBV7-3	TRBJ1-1	CASSPRQGTEAFF	TGTGCCAGCAGCCCTCGACAGGGCACTGAAGCTTTCTTT
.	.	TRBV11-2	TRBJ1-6	CASRGGPNSPLHF	TGTGCCAGCAGGGGGGGACCTAATTCACCCCTCCACTTT
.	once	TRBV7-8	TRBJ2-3	CASSHTDGGRGTDTQYF	TGTGCCAGCAGCCACACGGATGGGGGACGGGGCACAGATACGCAGTATTTT
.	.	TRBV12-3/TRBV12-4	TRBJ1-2	CASTFDTGYGYTF	TGTGCCAGCACTTTTGACACGGGCTATGGCTACACCTTC
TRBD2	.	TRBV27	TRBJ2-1	CASSLLPLAGVIPLSYNEQFF	TGTGCCAGCAGTTTACTTCCCCTAGCGGGGGTTATCCCGCTTTCCTACAATGAGCAGTTCTTC
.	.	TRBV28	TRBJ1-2	CASSPSGNYGYTF	TGTGCCAGCAGCCCTAGTGGGAACTATGGCTACACCTTC
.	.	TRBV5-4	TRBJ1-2	CASSLGGGGRNYGYTF	TGTGCCAGCAGCTTGGGGGGCGGGGGCAGAAACTATGGCTACACCTTC
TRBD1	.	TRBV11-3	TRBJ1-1	CASSLRQGAPPEAFF	TGTGCCAGCAGCTTACGACAGGGGGCTCCGCCTGAAGCTTTCTTT
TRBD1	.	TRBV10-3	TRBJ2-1	CAISRGQGNEQFF	TGTGCCATCAGCCGGGGACAGGGCAATGAGCAGTTCTTC
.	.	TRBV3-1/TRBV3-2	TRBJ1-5	CASSRQSNQPQHF	TGTGCCAGCAGCCGGCAGAGCAATCAGCCCCAGCATTTT
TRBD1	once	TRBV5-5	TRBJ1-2	CASSFGTGEGSGYTF	TGTGCCAGCAGCTTTGGGACAGGGGAAGGCAGTGGCTACACCTTC
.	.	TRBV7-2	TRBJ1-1	CASSLVTGNTEAFF	TGTGCCAGCAGCTTAGTCACGGGGAACACTGAAGCTTTCTTT
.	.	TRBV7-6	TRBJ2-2	CASSGGNWRTGELFF	TGTGCCAGCAGCGGAGGCAACTGGAGAACCGGGGAGCTGTTTTTT
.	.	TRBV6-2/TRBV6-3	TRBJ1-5	CASSPNRAVEPQHF	TGTGCCAGCAGTCCAAACAGGGCCGTGGAGCCCCAGCATTTT
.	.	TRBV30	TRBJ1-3	CAWSAYSGGNTIYF	TGTGCCTGGAGTGCCTACAGCGGGGGAAACACCATATATTTT